Listed here are 3 T cell receptor beta chains from one sample, sequenced in a study of CD8 T cells in ankylosing spondylitis. TCRdb re-derived calls from the 5' RACE reads in MiXCR, one entry per CDR3 protein. The sample consists of under 300,000 distinct CDR3 sequences, about 10% of them appearing once. The sequenced sample was blood, either unsorted or a sorted T cell fraction (not recorded which). These receptors were obtained from a male donor with ankylosing spondylitis or in good health (not recorded which).

This clonotype was observed at least ten times. The rearrangement joins TRBV29-1 to TRBJ1-1; D is unclear. The CDR3 length is 13 residues. The V gene's germline CDR1 is SQVTM and CDR2 ANQGSEA. V was cut by 2 bases and J by 2 bases, with 9 bases left in between. In DNA form, the CDR3 reads TGCAGCGTTGAAATCGGCTTTAACACTGAAGCTTTCTTT. The encoded protein is CSVEIGFNTEAFF.

This clonotype was seen repeatedly, ten times or more. Germline and junction disagree at one end, which may indicate a read error. V gene TRBV5-1 combines with J gene TRBJ1-1; TRBD1 agrees at 9 bases. Germline loops: CDR1 SGHRS, CDR2 YFSETQ. The CDR3 is made up of 14 amino acids. CDR3: CASSWGQGGTEAFF. The CDR3, as DNA: TGTGCCAGCAGCTGGGGACAGGGCGGCACTGAAGCTTTCTTT.

Here the CDR3 reads CASSSGLAALQETQYF. For the CDR3, the DNA is TGTGCCAGCAGCTCCGGACTAGCGGCGCTCCAAGAGACCCAGTACTTC. The rearrangement joins TRBV13 to TRBJ2-5; 10 nucleotides line up with TRBD2. Losses at the gene ends were 4 bases for V and 1 base for J; bases not matched to a gene: 6. In germline, CDR1 is PRHDT, CDR2 FYEKMQ (reference sequence). This CDR3 is built from 16 residues.